Below, 5 T cell receptor beta chains from the same sample are listed, as sequenced in a study of blood T cell repertoires in COVID-19 (TCRdb year 2020). Library construction relied on the immunoSEQ multiplex PCR assay. TCRdb retrieved this table from immuneACCESS and kept in-frame rearrangements only. Not all clones are present; in checked studies, unresolved V genes account for under half, and no reason is known for the remainder. The table for this sample lists fewer than 450,000 clones; about 89% of them were counted only once. In total, the top ten clones hold about 6.9% of the sample. The sequencing sample was made of peripheral blood. These receptors all stem from a woman between 45 and 60 years old with COVID-19, enrolled during active disease.

The chain joins TRBV6-1 to TRBJ2-1; 10 nucleotides line up with TRBD2. The junction had 4 bases not matched to a gene; V was cut back by 2 bases and J by 6 bases. The CDR3 has 15 residues. Germline V CDR1 and CDR2: MNHNS, SASEGT. CDR3 protein: CASSEWTSGGNEQFF. The CDR3 nucleotides are TGTGCCAGCAGTGAATGGACTAGCGGAGGCAATGAGCAGTTCTTC.

The chain has TRBV7-2 and TRBJ2-5; D may be TRBD2 (6 bases). The CDR3 totals 19 residues. V lost 4 bases and J lost 0, with 24 bases in between. Germline V gene data show CDR1 as SGHTA and CDR2 as FQGNSA. CDR3 protein: CASSYEGRGGGLYQETQYF. CDR3 DNA: TGTGCCAGCAGCTACGAGGGAAGGGGTGGAGGGTTGTACCAAGAGACCCAGTACTTC. The full variable domain, its missing parts supplied by reference TRBV7-2 and TRBJ2-5, is GAGVSQSPSNKVTEKGKDVELRCDPISGHTALYWYRQSLGQGLEFLIYFQGNSAPDKSGLPSDRFSAERTGGSVSTLTIQRTQQEDSAVYLCASSYEGRGGGLYQETQYFGPGTRLLVL.

The chain has TRBV9 and TRBJ1-1; a possible D gene is TRBD1 (6 bases). V was pared by 0 bases and J by 9 bases, with 12 bases between. Germline CDR1 reads SGDLS; CDR2 reads YYNGEE. The CDR3 consists of 13 residues. CDR3 DNA sequence: TGTGCCAGCAGCGTAGGTGGAACAGGGAAAGCTTTCTTT. As protein: CASSVGGTGKAFF.

The chain couples TRBV9 to TRBJ1-1; D gene uncertain. CDR3 length: 15 residues. V was cut by 4 bases and J by 1 base, with 14 bases left in between. Germline assignment: CDR1 SGDLS and CDR2 YYNGEE. The CDR3, as DNA: TGTGCCAGCAGCTCTTTAACAGTTCCGAACACTGAAGCTTTCTTT. It yields the protein CASSSLTVPNTEAFF. Full variable domain (outside the CDR3, taken from reference TRBV9 and TRBJ1-1): DSGVTQTPKHLITATGQRVTLRCSPRSGDLSVYWYQQSLDQGLQFLIQYYNGEERAKGNILERFSAQQFPDLHSELNLSSLELGDSALYFCASSSLTVPNTEAFFGQGTRLTVV.

Points on this clone: The same CDR3 also results from other DNA sequences found in this sample. V and J are TRBV29-1 and TRBJ2-5, with TRBD1 as a possible D gene (5 bases). Germline V gives CDR1 SQVTM, CDR2 ANQGSEA. This CDR3 has 12 amino acids. Trimming took off 2 bases at V and 5 bases at J, with 9 bases between the two ends. The CDR3 is CSVERGQETQYF. DNA for the CDR3: TGCAGCGTTGAAAGGGGCCAGGAGACCCAGTACTTC.